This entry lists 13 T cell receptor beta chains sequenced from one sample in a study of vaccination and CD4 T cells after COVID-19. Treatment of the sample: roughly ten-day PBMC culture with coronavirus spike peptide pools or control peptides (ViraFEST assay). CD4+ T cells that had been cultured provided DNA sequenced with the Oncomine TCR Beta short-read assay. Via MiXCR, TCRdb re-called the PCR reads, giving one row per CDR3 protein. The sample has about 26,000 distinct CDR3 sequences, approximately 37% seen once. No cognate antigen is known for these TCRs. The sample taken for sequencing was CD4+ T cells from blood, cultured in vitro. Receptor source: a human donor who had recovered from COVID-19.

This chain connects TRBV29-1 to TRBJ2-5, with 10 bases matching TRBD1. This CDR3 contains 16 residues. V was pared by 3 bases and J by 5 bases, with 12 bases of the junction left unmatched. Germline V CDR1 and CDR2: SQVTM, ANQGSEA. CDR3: CSVEDRGTFGTETQYF. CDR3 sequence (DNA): TGCAGCGTTGAGGACAGGGGGACCTTTGGGACGGAGACCCAGTACTTC.

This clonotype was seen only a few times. The CDR3 loop reads CASSLDPGGSNEQFF. The CDR3 nucleotides read TGTGCCAGCAGTTTAGATCCAGGGGGGAGCAATGAGCAGTTCTTC. The chain links TRBV28 to TRBJ2-1; D is perhaps TRBD1 (7 bases). The CDR3 totals 15 residues. Germline V gives CDR1 MDHEN, CDR2 SYDVKM. V gave up 2 bases and J gave up 6 bases, with 14 bases separating them.

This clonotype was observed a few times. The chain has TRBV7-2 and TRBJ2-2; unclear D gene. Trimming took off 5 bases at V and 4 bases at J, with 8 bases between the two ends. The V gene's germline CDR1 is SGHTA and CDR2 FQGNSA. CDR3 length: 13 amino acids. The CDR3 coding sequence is TGTGCCAGCAGCCGCCGGGCCACCGGGGAGCTGTTTTTT. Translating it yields CASSRRATGELFF. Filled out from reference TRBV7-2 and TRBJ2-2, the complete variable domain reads GAGVSQSPSNKVTEKGKDVELRCDPISGHTALYWYRQSLGQGLEFLIYFQGNSAPDKSGLPSDRFSAERTGGSVSTLTIQRTQQEDSAVYLCASSRRATGELFFGEGSRLTVL.

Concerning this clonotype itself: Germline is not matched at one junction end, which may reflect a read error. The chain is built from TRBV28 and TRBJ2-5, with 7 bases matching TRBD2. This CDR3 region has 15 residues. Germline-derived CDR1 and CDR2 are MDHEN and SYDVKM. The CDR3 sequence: CASQSAGTTSKTQYF. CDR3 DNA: TGCGCCAGTCAATCCGCCGGGACTACCTCGAAGACCCAGTACTTC.

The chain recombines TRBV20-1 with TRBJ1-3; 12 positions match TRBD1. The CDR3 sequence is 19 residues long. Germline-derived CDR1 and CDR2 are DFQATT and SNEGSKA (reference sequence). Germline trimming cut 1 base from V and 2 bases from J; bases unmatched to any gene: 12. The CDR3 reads CSARAQGTGGFSAGNTIYF. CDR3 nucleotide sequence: TGCAGTGCTAGAGCCCAGGGGACAGGGGGCTTTTCGGCTGGAAACACCATATATTTT.

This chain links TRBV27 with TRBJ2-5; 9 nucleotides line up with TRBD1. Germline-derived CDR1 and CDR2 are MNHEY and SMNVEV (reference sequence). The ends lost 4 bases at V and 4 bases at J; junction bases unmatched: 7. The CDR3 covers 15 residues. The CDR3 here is CASSYGDRARETQYF. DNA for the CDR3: TGTGCCAGCAGTTATGGGGACAGGGCTCGAGAGACCCAGTACTTC.

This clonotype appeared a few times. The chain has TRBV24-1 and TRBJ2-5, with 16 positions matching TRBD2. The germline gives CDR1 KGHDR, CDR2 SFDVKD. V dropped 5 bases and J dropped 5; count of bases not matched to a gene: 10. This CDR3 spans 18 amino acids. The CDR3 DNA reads TGTGCCACCAGTGGATCCGGGACTAGCGGGGGGGCGGGTGAGACCCAGTACTTC. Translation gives CATSGSGTSGGAGETQYF.

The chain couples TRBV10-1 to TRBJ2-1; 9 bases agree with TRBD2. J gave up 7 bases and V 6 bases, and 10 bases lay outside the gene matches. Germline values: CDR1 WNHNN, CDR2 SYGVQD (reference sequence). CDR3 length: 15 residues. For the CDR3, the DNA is TGCGCCAGCAGCGTAGCGGGGGCGATGGTGAATGAGCAGTTCTTC. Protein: CASSVAGAMVNEQFF.

The DNA for the CDR3 is TGTGCCAGCAGCCCTCTGGGCTCGAACACCGGGGAGCTGTTTTTT. Residues: CASSPLGSNTGELFF. The chain uses TRBV9 and TRBJ2-2; D unresolved. The CDR3 is 15 amino acids. V was shortened by 4 bases and J by 0 bases, with 10 bases between the two germline ends. The germline gives CDR1 SGDLS, CDR2 YYNGEE.

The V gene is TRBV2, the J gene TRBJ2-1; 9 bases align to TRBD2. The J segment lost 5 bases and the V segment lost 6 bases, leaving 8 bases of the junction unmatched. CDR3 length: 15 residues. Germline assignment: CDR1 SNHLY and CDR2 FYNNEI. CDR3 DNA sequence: TGTGCCAGCAGGGGGACGACTAGCGGAGACAATGAGCAGTTCTTC. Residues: CASRGTTSGDNEQFF.

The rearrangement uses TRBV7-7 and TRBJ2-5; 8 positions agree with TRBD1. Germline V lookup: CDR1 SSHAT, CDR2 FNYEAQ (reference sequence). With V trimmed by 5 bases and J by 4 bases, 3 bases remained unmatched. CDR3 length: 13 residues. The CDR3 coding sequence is TGTGCCAGCAGCCGAACAGGGGGAGAGACCCAGTACTTC. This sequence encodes CASSRTGGETQYF. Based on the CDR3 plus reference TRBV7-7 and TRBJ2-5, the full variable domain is GAGVSQSPRYKVTKRGQDVTLRCDPISSHATLYWYQQALGQGPEFLTYFNYEAQPDKSGLPSDRFSAERPEGSISTLTIQRTEQRDSAMYRCASSRTGGETQYFGPGTRLLVL.

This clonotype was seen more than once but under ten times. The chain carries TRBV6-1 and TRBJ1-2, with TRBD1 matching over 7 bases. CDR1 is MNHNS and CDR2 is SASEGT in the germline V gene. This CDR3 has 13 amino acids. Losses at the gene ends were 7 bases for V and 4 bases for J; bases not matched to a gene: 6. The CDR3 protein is CASTFDRAYGYTF. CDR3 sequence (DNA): TGTGCCAGCACCTTTGACAGGGCCTATGGCTACACCTTC.

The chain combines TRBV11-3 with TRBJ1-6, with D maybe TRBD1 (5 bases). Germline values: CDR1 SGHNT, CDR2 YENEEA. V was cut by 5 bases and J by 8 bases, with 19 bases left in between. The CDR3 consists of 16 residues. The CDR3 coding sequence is TGTGCCAGCAGCCTCCTGTCGGGGGTCATAGATTCACCCCTCCACTTT. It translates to CASSLLSGVIDSPLHF.